In this sample, the clone carrying this T cell receptor beta chain turned up once. Its target is not known. This sample is part of a study of OX40 agonist ivuxolimab in advanced cancers. The V gene's germline CDR1 is SGHRS and CDR2 YFSETQ. The V and J ends lost 1 base and 9 bases, in that order; junction bases with no gene match: 9. This CDR3 comprises 15 residues. Profiled with immunoSEQ multiplex PCR; TCRdb holds only in-frame clones, not every one. Of 36,000 or so clones detected, approximately 90% appear once; the ten largest clones hold about 4%. Study results and caveats: Antigen specificity remained undetermined for the expanded peripheral T cells. Those patients achieving a partial response at 0.1-3.0 mg/kg showed among the lowest clonal expansion.

J is TRBJ2-1 and V is TRBV5-1; TRBD1 matches 8 bases. The clonotype comes from an adult with an advanced solid tumor such as melanoma, head and neck, liver or kidney cancer. The specimen was CD4+ or CD8+ T cells sorted from blood, collected in a trial of the OX40 agonist ivuxolimab. CDR3 bases: TGCGCCAGCAGCTTGTTGCAGGGGGCGCTGATTGAGCAGTTCTTC. This sequence encodes CASSLLQGALIEQFF.